The subject of this entry is one TCR beta chain. Antigen specificity is unknown. The record originates from a study of cytomegalovirus exposure and HLA in healthy donors. Notes on the study in general: Apparent HLA restriction characterized most CMV-associated TCR beta chains in a later analysis. Altogether, 150 to 200 TCR beta chains were recorded as cytomegalovirus-associated. Per a later analysis, 18,000 or so TCR beta sequences showed association with HLA alleles at 0.05 false discovery rate.

V gave up 6 bases and J gave up 1 base, with 9 bases separating them. The length of the CDR3 is 13 residues. Germline assignment: CDR1 MGHRA and CDR2 YSYEKL. PCR amplification relied on 60 Vbeta primers (plus 13 Jbeta primers). Using immunoSEQ multiplex PCR, the repertoire was profiled, and TCRdb retains in-frame clones only, with some absent. The sample lists under 250,000 clones, roughly four fifths occurring once. Material for sequencing was PBMCs. The clonotype was recovered from a woman aged 50 to 60 in good health and CMV-seropositive. The chain recombines TRBV4-1 with TRBJ1-1; tentatively, D is TRBD1 (5 bases). The DNA of the CDR3 is TGCGCCAGCAGGCGGGGGGGGAACACTGAAGCTTTCTTT. Its translation is CASRRGGNTEAFF.